This is a list of T cell receptor beta chains from one sample in a study of CD8+CD57+ T cells in acquired aplastic anemia. TCRdb processed the reads anew with MiXCR; each CDR3 protein has one entry. This repertoire shows roughly 81,000 distinct CDR3 sequences, more than 40% found once; its top ten account for approximately 62%. Sequenced material: sorted CD4+, CD8+, or CD8+CD57+ T cells (not recorded which) from PBMCs. These receptors came from a human donor in good health, serving as a control. CDR3s include the opening cysteine and the closing phenylalanine or tryptophan. A D gene is named only where the DNA matches it firmly. Not every row has a clone size; where given, it reads once, few, many or a size class.

>TRBD2|few|TRBV2|TRBJ2-1
CASSGTSGRNEQFF
TGTGCCAGCAGTGGAACTAGCGGGAGGAATGAGCAGTTCTTC
>NA|NA|TRBV2|TRBJ2-7
CASDPEMGKQYF
TGTGCCAGTGACCCGGAAATGGGCAAGCAGTACTTC
>NA|NA|TRBV29-1|TRBJ1-1
CSVRAGLNTEAFF
TGCAGCGTCAGGGCGGGATTGAACACTGAAGCTTTCTTT
>NA|NA|TRBV24-1|TRBJ1-5
CATPRPGAYDSNQPQHF
TGTGCCACCCCTCGGCCAGGGGCATACGATAGCAATCAGCCCCAGCATTTT
>NA|NA|TRBV19|TRBJ1-6
CASSRGQTNSPLHF
TGTGCCAGTAGTAGAGGACAGACTAATTCACCCCTCCACTTT
>NA|NA|TRBV2|TRBJ1-1
CASGLERDTEAFF
TGTGCCAGCGGCTTAGAGAGGGACACTGAAGCTTTCTTT
>NA|few|TRBV7-6|TRBJ1-3
CASSLTQGALPGNTIYF
TGTGCCAGCAGCCTAACCCAGGGAGCTCTCCCTGGAAACACCATATATTTT
>NA|many|TRBV2|TRBJ2-1
CASSEANVNEQFF
TGTGCCAGCAGTGAGGCAAACGTCAATGAGCAGTTCTTC
>NA|few|TRBV9|TRBJ1-1
CASSLGGGGSSTEAFF
TGTGCCAGCTCCCTAGGGGGGGGGGGGAGCTCCACTGAAGCTTTCTTT
>NA|many|TRBV9|TRBJ2-3
CASSVGSDTQYF
TGTGCCAGCAGCGTAGGGTCAGATACGCAGTATTTT
>NA|many|TRBV19|TRBJ1-4
CASSIAVGVYGEKLFF
TGTGCCAGTAGTATAGCCGTAGGGGTTTACGGTGAAAAACTGTTTTTT
>TRBD1|NA|TRBV6-1|TRBJ1-5
CASSLGTGTNQPQHF
TGTGCCAGCAGTCTCGGGACAGGAACCAATCAGCCCCAGCATTTT
>TRBD1|NA|TRBV10-3|TRBJ2-1
CAISESGQYNEQFF
TGTGCCATCAGTGAGTCGGGACAGTACAATGAGCAGTTCTTC
>NA|many|TRBV7-9|TRBJ1-2
CASSLGANYGYTF
TGTGCCAGCAGCTTGGGGGCTAACTATGGCTACACCTTC
>TRBD1|NA|TRBV19|TRBJ2-1
CASSLWGQGYNEQFF
TGTGCCAGTAGTTTATGGGGACAGGGCTACAATGAGCAGTTCTTC
>TRBD1|NA|TRBV12-3/TRBV12-4|TRBJ1-3
CASSRQGAGGNTIYF
TGTGCCAGCAGCCGACAGGGGGCAGGGGGAAACACCATATATTTT
>TRBD1|many|TRBV11-2|TRBJ1-1
CASSYHGGQGRTEAFF
TGTGCCAGCAGCTACCACGGAGGACAGGGGAGAACTGAAGCTTTCTTT
>TRBD1|many|TRBV4-1|TRBJ1-2
CASSRETGGYGYTF
TGCGCCAGCAGCCGAGAGACAGGGGGATATGGCTACACCTTC
>TRBD1|NA|TRBV20-1|TRBJ2-7
CSARKKGTGGIYEQYF
TGCAGTGCTAGGAAGAAAGGGACAGGGGGTATCTACGAGCAGTACTTC
>NA|many|TRBV12-3/TRBV12-4|TRBJ1-2
CASPTGVSGGYTF
TGTGCCAGCCCTACTGGTGTCTCTGGGGGCTACACCTTC
>TRBD2|NA|TRBV25-1|TRBJ2-1
CASSAPGLAGASYNEQFF
TGTGCCAGCAGTGCCCCGGGACTAGCGGGGGCCTCCTACAATGAGCAGTTCTTC
>NA|many|TRBV6-5|TRBJ2-7
CASSYGADSYEQYF
TGTGCCAGCAGTTACGGGGCTGACTCCTACGAGCAGTACTTC
>NA|NA|TRBV20-1|TRBJ1-2
CSANGRVYGYTF
TGCAGTGCTAACGGCAGAGTGTATGGCTACACCTTC
>TRBD1|many|TRBV6-1|TRBJ2-7
CASSPGQGSYEQYF
TGTGCCAGCAGTCCAGGACAGGGCTCCTACGAGCAGTACTTC
>NA|few|TRBV5-1|TRBJ1-5
CASSEGGGLNQPQHF
TGCGCCAGCAGTGAAGGAGGAGGCCTCAATCAGCCCCAGCATTTT
>NA|NA|TRBV5-6|TRBJ1-2
CASSKLHGYTF
TGTGCCAGCAGCAAACTCCATGGCTACACCTTC
>TRBD1|many|TRBV20-1|TRBJ1-1
CSGRDRGEAFF
TGCAGCGGGAGGGACAGAGGTGAAGCTTTCTTT
>TRBD1|NA|TRBV19|TRBJ1-2
CASSIQGDHGYTF
TGTGCCAGTAGTATACAGGGGGATCATGGCTACACCTTC
>NA|many|TRBV2|TRBJ2-7
CASSEESPEQYF
TGTGCCAGCAGTGAAGAGAGTCCCGAGCAGTACTTC
>NA|NA|TRBV11-2|TRBJ2-7
CASRSPWAVAEYEQYF
TGTGCCAGCCGCTCACCTTGGGCGGTAGCGGAGTACGAGCAGTACTTC
>NA|NA|TRBV2|TRBJ1-5
CASMGFGTNTQHF
TGTGCCAGCATGGGATTCGGCACAAATACGCAGCATTTT
>TRBD1|many|TRBV4-2|TRBJ1-1
CASSQDAGTGDAEAFF
TGTGCCAGCAGCCAAGATGCCGGGACAGGGGATGCTGAAGCTTTCTTT
>NA|many|TRBV12-3/TRBV12-4|TRBJ2-3
CATAADWADTQYF
TGTGCCACCGCGGCGGATTGGGCAGATACGCAGTATTTT
>NA|few|TRBV13|TRBJ1-4
CASSFRAEKLFF
TGTGCCAGCAGCTTTCGTGCGGAAAAACTGTTTTTT
>NA|NA|TRBV10-3|TRBJ2-2
CVSTGSPNTGELFF
TGTGTTTCGACAGGCAGTCCAAACACCGGGGAGCTGTTTTTT
>TRBD2|NA|TRBV9|TRBJ2-5
CAISVELAGAGEETQYF
TGTGCCATCAGCGTAGAACTAGCGGGGGCCGGGGAAGAGACCCAGTACTTC
>NA|few|TRBV5-6|TRBJ2-5
CASSFLDSETQYF
TGTGCCAGCAGCTTCCTAGACTCGGAGACCCAGTACTTC
>NA|NA|TRBV27|TRBJ1-2
CASSPLYTGITDYGYTF
TGTGCCAGCAGTCCTTTGTATACAGGGATCACCGACTATGGCTACACCTTC